This entry describes one T cell receptor (beta chain). The data are from a study of T cell responses to AZD1222 COVID-19 vaccine. Germline V gives CDR1 SGHRS, CDR2 YFSETQ. CDR3 length equals 13 residues. Trimming cost V 4 bases and J 4 bases, with 12 bases left between them. Measured with immunoSEQ multiplex PCR; TCRdb has only the in-frame clones, and not every one. The sample lists roughly 150,000 clones, 92% occurring once. The sequence was collected from an adult who received the AZD1222 COVID-19 vaccine. Sequenced material: peripheral blood, taken 28 days after the second AZD1222 dose. This sequence joins TRBV5-1 and TRBJ2-7; weak D call: TRBD2 (6 bases). This CDR3 is CASSPLTSYEQYF. In nucleotides, the CDR3 is TGCGCCAGCAGCCCGCTGACTAGTTACGAGCAGTACTTC.